This T cell receptor beta chain appears in the sequencing data of a study of radiation and T cells in renal cell carcinoma. TCRdb keeps only in-frame clones here, not all; method: immunoSEQ multiplex PCR. The sample includes just under 150,000 clones, 86% of them seen just once. Time point here: blood 4 weeks post-SBRT, at nephrectomy. Treatment noted: 15 Gy SBRT to primary tumor, nephrectomy 4 weeks later. The V gene end was trimmed by 3 bases and the J gene end by 6 bases; junction bases not matched to a gene: 6. Germline CDR1 LNHDA, CDR2 SQIVND (reference sequence). The CDR3 contains 15 residues. The sample was blood, taken from a patient whose treatment included radiotherapy and nephrectomy. The genes are TRBV19 and TRBJ2-1; 9 bases are a match to TRBD2. The receptor was isolated from a woman aged 45 to 65 with renal cell carcinoma. CDR3: CASSITRGRGNEQFF. The CDR3 DNA sequence: TGTGCCAGTAGTATTACTCGCGGGAGGGGCAATGAGCAGTTCTTC.